This T cell receptor (beta chain) was profiled in a study of human T cells and chemical hapten exposure. The study's findings and limits: Positively correlated with patch test score were the counts of PT1 expanded TCRs.

This clonotype was seen a few times. The target antigen is unknown. In TCRdb, the RACE reads were re-called with MiXCR into one record per CDR3 protein. The sample lists roughly 110,000 distinct CDR3 sequences; 9% to 15% were seen once. The sample's time point: pre-sensitization, week 0. The treatment denotes: therapeutic diphenylcyclopropenone sensitization with weekly scalp DPC. The origin of this receptor is a woman aged 45-60 years with alopecia areata. Some clones in this sample may be carry-over from other donors' samples. Sample: whole blood, taken in connection with sensitization to the hapten diphenylcyclopropenone (DPC).

DNA of the CDR3: TGTGCCAGCTGCCCGAGATCTTACAACGTCCTGACTTTC. Translated: CASCPRSYNVLTF. The chain links TRBV28 to TRBJ2-6; no clear D. Germline assignment: CDR1 MDHEN and CDR2 SYDVKM. The CDR3 contains 13 residues. The V end was cut by 8 bases, the J end by 9 bases, with 14 bases between.